This T cell receptor (beta chain) is drawn from a study of blood T cell repertoires in COVID-19. The wider study: From the United States, Italy and Spain came samples of acute and convalescent COVID-19. T cells, B-cell-depleted T cells, or PBMCs supplied cDNA or gDNA.

Clones were read by immunoSEQ multiplex PCR, and TCRdb kept only the in-frame ones, dropping some. The sample contains a few hundred thousand clones, more than 70% of which appear only once. This CDR3 region has 13 residues. The germline gives CDR1 LGHDT, CDR2 YNNKEL (reference sequence). With 4 bases removed from V and 4 bases from J, the gap between germline ends came to 10 bases. The TCR originated in a woman between 18 and 30 years old who had recovered from COVID-19. Input material: PBMCs or T cells enriched from blood (not recorded which). The chain employs TRBV3-1 (or the pseudogene TRBV3-2) and TRBJ1-2, with D uncertain. Written as DNA, the CDR3 is TGTGCCAGCAGCCCTATAACCGCCTATGGCTACACCTTC. Translating it yields CASSPITAYGYTF.